This T cell receptor beta chain was documented in a study of vaccination and CD4 T cells after COVID-19. Study as a whole: At a median around 100 days (range 35 to 161) after diagnosis, post-COVID samples were drawn.

Study conclusions and caveats: Going from approximately 21 to 40, median SARS-CoV-2-reactive clonotypes did not rise significantly.

Germline V CDR1 and CDR2: SGHVS, FQNEAQ. Germline trimming cut 3 bases from V and 9 bases from J; bases unmatched to any gene: 2. The CDR3 consists of 14 residues. A remark on this clonotype: Its specificity is unknown.

At the Johns Hopkins FTIC core, DNA taken from cultured CD4+ T cells was sequenced by way of the Oncomine TCR Beta short-read assay. MiXCR was run by TCRdb on the PCR reads, yielding one entry per CDR3 protein. The sample has roughly 3,200 distinct CDR3 sequences; around three quarters are singletons. Indicated treatment: approximately 9-day PBMC culture with coronavirus spike peptide pools or control peptides (ViraFEST assay). T cells were expanded with peptide pools, and expanded clonotypes were identified by TCR sequencing. Each of days 3 and 7 saw half the medium replaced by fresh IL-2 medium. The sequenced sample consisted of CD4+ T cells from blood, cultured in vitro. The receptor's source is a human donor who had recovered from COVID-19. The chain links TRBV7-8 to TRBJ1-6; TRBD1 matches 10 bases. The CDR3 DNA is TGTGCCAGCAGCTTTGGGGACAGGGGTTCACCCCTCCACTTT. Translation: CASSFGDRGSPLHF.